The entry that follows covers one TCR beta chain sequence. CDR1 is SEHNR and CDR2 is FQNEAQ in the germline V gene (reference sequence). The CDR3 extends over 16 amino acids. The germline V and J ends were trimmed by 1 base and 5 bases, with 16 bases remaining between them. TCRdb recomputed calls from the PCR reads with MiXCR, one row per CDR3 protein. The table shows about 100,000 distinct CDR3 sequences, with about 35% occurring only once. This sample stems from a study of molecular identifiers for immune sequencing clone quantification. V and J are TRBV7-9 and TRBJ2-3, with D perhaps TRBD2 (5 bases). The sequenced sample was naive CD8+ T cells from blood, with Jurkat cell RNA spiked in. Subset in this sample: FACS-sorted CD8+CD4-CCR7+CD45RA+ naive T cells. The receptor was isolated from a human donor in good health. Some libraries in this study had Jurkat cell RNA spiked in. The CDR3 loop reads CASSLVSGYTGDTQYF. For the CDR3, the DNA is TGTGCCAGCAGCTTAGTAAGCGGCTACACGGGAGATACGCAGTATTTT.